This T cell receptor beta chain was profiled in a study of control samples from healthy donors and cancer patients. Clones were read by immunoSEQ multiplex PCR, and TCRdb kept only the in-frame ones, dropping some. The sample records tens of thousands of clones, 85% to 90% being singletons. CDR1 and CDR2 from the germline V gene are SGDLS and YYNGEE. Trimming left V 0 bases short and J 0 bases short, with 4 bases between. The CDR3 has 14 residues. This rearrangement joins TRBV9 to TRBJ1-5; D remains ambiguous. Material for sequencing was PBMCs. The sequence derives from a woman between 55 and 75 years old with head and neck cancer. The CDR3 coding sequence is TGTGCCAGCAGCGTAGCTGCTAGCAATCAGCCCCAGCATTTT. Translating gives CASSVAASNQPQHF.